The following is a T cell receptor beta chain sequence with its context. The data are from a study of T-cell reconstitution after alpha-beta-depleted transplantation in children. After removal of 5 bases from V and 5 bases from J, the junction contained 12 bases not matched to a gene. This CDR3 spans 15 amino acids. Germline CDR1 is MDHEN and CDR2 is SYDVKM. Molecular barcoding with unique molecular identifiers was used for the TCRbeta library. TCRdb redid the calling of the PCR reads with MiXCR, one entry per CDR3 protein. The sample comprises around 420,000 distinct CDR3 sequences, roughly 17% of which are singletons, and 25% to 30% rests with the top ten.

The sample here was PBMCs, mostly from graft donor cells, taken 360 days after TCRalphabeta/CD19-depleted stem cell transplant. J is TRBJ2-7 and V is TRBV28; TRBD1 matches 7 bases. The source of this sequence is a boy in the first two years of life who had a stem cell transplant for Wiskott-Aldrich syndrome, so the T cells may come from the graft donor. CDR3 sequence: CASSNLQGWQNEQYF. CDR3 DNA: TGTGCCAGCAGTAACCTACAGGGGTGGCAAAACGAGCAGTACTTC.